Following are 9 T cell receptor beta chains from one sample sequenced in a study of blood T cell repertoires in COVID-19. TCRdb's copy holds only in-frame clones and misses some; the assay was immunoSEQ multiplex PCR. The repertoire holds 60,000 or so clones, about four fifths seen once, with about 25% in the top ten. Sequencing used peripheral blood. These receptors all come from a human donor in a cohort sampled during active COVID-19.

This clone has only a few counts. This chain links TRBV11-3 with TRBJ2-3, with D tentatively TRBD2 (6 bases). This CDR3 comprises 16 residues. Germline lookup yields CDR1 SGHNT and CDR2 YENEEA. V lost 1 base and J lost 1, with 12 bases in between. The CDR3 loop is CASSLGSWGGTDTQYF. CDR3 nucleotides: TGTGCCAGCAGCTTAGGATCGTGGGGGGGCACAGATACGCAGTATTTT.

This chain joins TRBV28 and TRBJ1-4; 10 bases align to TRBD1. With V trimmed by 6 bases and J by 13 bases, 14 bases remained unmatched. From germline, CDR1 is MDHEN and CDR2 SYDVKM. There are 15 residues in the CDR3. This chain's CDR3 is CASRARGQGWERLFF. The CDR3 DNA is TGTGCCAGCAGAGCACGGGGACAGGGGTGGGAGCGACTGTTTTTT.

This rearrangement joins TRBV10-2 to TRBJ2-1; 11 nucleotides match TRBD2. Germline V CDR1 and CDR2: WSHSY, SAAADI. The CDR3 is 14 residues long. The V and J ends lost 11 bases and 3 bases, in that order; junction bases with no gene match: 6. This CDR3 reads CALPTSGNYNEQFF. The CDR3 DNA follows: TGCGCCTTACCGACTAGCGGGAACTACAATGAGCAGTTCTTC.

This clone was detected once. The chain joins TRBV10-1 to TRBJ2-2; TRBD2 matches at 9 bases. The CDR3 runs 17 residues. The germline V gene encodes CDR1 WNHNN and CDR2 SYGVQD (reference sequence). With V trimmed by 1 base and J by 5 bases, 8 bases remained unmatched. CDR3 amino acids: CASSEWGAGGETGELFF. The CDR3 nucleotides are TGCGCCAGCAGTGAGTGGGGAGCGGGAGGCGAGACCGGGGAGCTGTTTTTT.

The chain joins TRBV7-2 to TRBJ2-5, with a possible D match to TRBD1 (6 bases). V was shortened by 6 bases and J by 1 base, with 6 bases between the two germline ends. There are 12 residues in the CDR3. From germline, CDR1 is SGHTA and CDR2 FQGNSA. The CDR3 region is CASRQGQETQYF. For the CDR3, the DNA is TGTGCCAGCAGACAGGGCCAAGAGACCCAGTACTTC. Full variable domain (missing parts from reference TRBV7-2 and TRBJ2-5): GAGVSQSPSNKVTEKGKDVELRCDPISGHTALYWYRQSLGQGLEFLIYFQGNSAPDKSGLPSDRFSAERTGGSVSTLTIQRTQQEDSAVYLCASRQGQETQYFGPGTRLLVL.

The CDR3 protein is CASSSRTGWTEAFF. Here the CDR3 DNA reads TGCGCCAGCAGCTCACGGACAGGTTGGACTGAAGCTTTCTTT. The chain is built from TRBV4-3 and TRBJ1-1; 7 bases map to TRBD1. The CDR3 length is 14 residues. The junction had 8 bases not matched to a gene; V was cut back by 5 bases and J by 5 bases. CDR1 is LGHNA and CDR2 is YSLEER in the germline V gene.

Comments on this clone: Other DNA sequences in this sample translate to the same CDR3. The rearrangement links TRBV7-3 to TRBJ1-4, with 7 bases lining up with TRBD1. V dropped 2 bases and J dropped 8; count of bases not matched to a gene: 2. Per the germline V gene, CDR1 is SGHTA and CDR2 is FQGTGA. The CDR3 loop spans 13 amino acids. The CDR3 spells CASSLRQGEKLFF. As DNA, the CDR3 is TGTGCCAGCAGCTTACGACAGGGCGAAAAACTGTTTTTT.

This chain links TRBV7-3 with TRBJ1-2; a weak D match, TRBD1 (6 bases). Trimming stripped 4 bases from V and 5 bases from J, with 11 bases between. The CDR3 is 13 residues long. In germline, CDR1 is SGHTA, CDR2 FQGTGA. The CDR3 nucleotides read TGTGCCAGCAGCTCCTCCAGGGGTTATGGCTACACCTTC. This translates into CASSSSRGYGYTF.

This chain joins TRBV4-1 and TRBJ2-5; D is unresolved. The V gene's germline CDR1 is MGHRA and CDR2 YSYEKL. The CDR3 is 14 amino acids. V gave up 1 base and J gave up 0 bases, with 6 bases separating them. CDR3 residues: CASSQGGYQETQYF. For the CDR3, the DNA is TGCGCCAGCAGCCAAGGAGGCTACCAAGAGACCCAGTACTTC.